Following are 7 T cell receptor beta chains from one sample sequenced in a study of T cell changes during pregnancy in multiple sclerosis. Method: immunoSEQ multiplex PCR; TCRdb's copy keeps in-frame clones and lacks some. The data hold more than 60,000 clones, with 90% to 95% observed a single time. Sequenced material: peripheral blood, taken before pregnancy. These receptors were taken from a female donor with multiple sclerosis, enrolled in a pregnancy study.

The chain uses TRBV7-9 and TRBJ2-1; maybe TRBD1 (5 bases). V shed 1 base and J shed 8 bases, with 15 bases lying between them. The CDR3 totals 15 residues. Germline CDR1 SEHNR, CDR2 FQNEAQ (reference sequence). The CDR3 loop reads CASSLVGRADDEQFF. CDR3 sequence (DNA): TGTGCCAGCAGCTTAGTGGGCAGGGCGGACGATGAGCAGTTCTTC.

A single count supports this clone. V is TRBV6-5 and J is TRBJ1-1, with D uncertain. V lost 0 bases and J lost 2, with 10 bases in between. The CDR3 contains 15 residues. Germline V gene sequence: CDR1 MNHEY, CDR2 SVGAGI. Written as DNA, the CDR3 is TGTGCCAGCAGTTACTCCTCAGTATTAAACACTGAAGCTTTCTTT. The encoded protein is CASSYSSVLNTEAFF.

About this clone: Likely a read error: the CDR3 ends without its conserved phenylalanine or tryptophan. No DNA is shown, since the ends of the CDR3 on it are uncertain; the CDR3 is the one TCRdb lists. The chain's CDR3 is CSVEDGGL. V is TRBV29-1 and J is TRBJ1-2. The CDR3 is 8 amino acids long, termini counted. Germline CDR1 and CDR2: SQVTM and ANQGSEA.

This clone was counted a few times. CDR3 region: CASGPTGGYEQYF. CDR3 bases: TGTGCCAGCGGCCCGACAGGGGGCTACGAGCAGTACTTC. This rearrangement joins TRBV19 to TRBJ2-7, with TRBD1 matching 9 bases. Per the germline V gene, CDR1 is LNHDA and CDR2 is SQIVND (reference sequence). The CDR3 has 13 residues. J lost 3 bases, V lost 9 bases, and 6 bases had no gene match.

The CDR3 sequence: CASSPQAQETQYF. The DNA of the CDR3 is TGCGCCAGCAGCCCGCAAGCACAAGAGACCCAGTACTTC. V is TRBV5-1 and J is TRBJ2-5; unclear D gene. CDR1 is SGHRS and CDR2 is YFSETQ in the germline V gene. The CDR3 has 13 residues. The germline V and J ends were trimmed by 4 bases and 2 bases, with 9 bases remaining between them.

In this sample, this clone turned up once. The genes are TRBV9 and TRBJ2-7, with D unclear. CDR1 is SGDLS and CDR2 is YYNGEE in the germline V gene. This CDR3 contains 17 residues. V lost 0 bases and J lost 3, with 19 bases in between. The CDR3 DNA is TGTGCCAGCAGCGTAGGACCAACAGTAACCAGTAGCTACGAGCAGTACTTC. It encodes CASSVGPTVTSSYEQYF. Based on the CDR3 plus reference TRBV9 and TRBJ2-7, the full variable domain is DSGVTQTPKHLITATGQRVTLRCSPRSGDLSVYWYQQSLDQGLQFLIQYYNGEERAKGNILERFSAQQFPDLHSELNLSSLELGDSALYFCASSVGPTVTSSYEQYFGPGTRLTVT.

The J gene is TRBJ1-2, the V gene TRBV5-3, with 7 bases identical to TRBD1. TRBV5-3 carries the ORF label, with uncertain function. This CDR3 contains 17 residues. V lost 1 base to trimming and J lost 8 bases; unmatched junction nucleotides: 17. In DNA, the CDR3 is TGTGCCAGAAGCTTGTTTCCGAGACTGGTGCCCAGGGGGGGCTACACCTTC. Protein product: CARSLFPRLVPRGGYTF.